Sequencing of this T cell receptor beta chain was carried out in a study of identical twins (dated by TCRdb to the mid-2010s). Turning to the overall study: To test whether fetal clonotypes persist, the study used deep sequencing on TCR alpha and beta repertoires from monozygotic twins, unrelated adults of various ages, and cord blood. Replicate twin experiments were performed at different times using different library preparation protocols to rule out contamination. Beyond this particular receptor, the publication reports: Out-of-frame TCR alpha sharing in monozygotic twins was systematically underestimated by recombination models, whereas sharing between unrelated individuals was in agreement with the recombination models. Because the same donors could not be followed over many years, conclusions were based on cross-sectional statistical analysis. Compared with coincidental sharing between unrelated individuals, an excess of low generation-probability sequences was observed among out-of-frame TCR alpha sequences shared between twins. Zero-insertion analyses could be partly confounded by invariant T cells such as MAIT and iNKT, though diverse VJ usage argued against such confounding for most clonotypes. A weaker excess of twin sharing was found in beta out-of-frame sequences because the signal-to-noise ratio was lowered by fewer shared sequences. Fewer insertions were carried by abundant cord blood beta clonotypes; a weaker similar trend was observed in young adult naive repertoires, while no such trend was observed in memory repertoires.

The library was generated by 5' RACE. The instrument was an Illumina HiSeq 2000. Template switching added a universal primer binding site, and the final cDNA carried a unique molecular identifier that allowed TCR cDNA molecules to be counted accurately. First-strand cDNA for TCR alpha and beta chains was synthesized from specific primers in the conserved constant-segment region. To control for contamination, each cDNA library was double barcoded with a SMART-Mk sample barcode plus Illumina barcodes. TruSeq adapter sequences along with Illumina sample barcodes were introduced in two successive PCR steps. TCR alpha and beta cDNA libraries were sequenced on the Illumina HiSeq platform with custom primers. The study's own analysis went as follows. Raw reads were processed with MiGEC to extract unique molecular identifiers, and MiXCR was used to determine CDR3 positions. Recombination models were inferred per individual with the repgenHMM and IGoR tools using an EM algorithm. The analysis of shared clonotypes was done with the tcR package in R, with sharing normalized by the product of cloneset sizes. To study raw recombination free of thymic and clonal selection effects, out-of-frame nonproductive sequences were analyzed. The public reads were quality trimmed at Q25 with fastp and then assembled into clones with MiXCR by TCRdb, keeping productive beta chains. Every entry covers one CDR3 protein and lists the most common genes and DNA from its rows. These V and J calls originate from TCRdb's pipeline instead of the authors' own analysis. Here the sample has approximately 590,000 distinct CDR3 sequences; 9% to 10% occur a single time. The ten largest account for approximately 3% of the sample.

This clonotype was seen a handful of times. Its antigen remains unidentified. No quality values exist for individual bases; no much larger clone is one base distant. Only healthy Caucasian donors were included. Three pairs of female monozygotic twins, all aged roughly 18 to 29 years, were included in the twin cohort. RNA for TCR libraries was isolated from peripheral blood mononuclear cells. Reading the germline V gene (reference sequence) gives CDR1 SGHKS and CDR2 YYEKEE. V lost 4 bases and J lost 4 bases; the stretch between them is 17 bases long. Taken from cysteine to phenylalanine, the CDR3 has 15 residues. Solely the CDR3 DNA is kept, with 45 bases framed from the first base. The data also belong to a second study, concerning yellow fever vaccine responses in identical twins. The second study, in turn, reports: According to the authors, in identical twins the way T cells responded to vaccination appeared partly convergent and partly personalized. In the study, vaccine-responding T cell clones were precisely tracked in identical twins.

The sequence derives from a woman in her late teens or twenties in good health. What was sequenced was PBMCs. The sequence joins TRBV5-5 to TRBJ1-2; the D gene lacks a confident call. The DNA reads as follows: TGTGCCAGCAGCACGGACGAGAGACTTAGCTATGGCTACACCTTC. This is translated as CASSTDERLSYGYTF.